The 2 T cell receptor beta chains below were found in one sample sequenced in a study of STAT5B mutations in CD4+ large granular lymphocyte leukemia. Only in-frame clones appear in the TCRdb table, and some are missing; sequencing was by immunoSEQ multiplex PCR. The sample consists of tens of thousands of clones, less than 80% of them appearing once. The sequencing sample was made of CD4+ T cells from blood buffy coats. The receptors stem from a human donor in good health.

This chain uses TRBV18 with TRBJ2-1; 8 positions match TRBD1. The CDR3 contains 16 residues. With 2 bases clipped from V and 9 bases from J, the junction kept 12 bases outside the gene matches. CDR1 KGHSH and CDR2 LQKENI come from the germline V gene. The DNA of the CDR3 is TGTGCCAGCTCACCAAAAGGCGGGACAGGTAACGGTGAGCAGTTCTTC. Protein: CASSPKGGTGNGEQFF.

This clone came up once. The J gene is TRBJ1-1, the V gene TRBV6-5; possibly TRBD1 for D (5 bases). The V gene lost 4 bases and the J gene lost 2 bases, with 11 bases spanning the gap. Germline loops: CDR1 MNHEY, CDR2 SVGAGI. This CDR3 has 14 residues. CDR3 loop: CASSFIDRNTEAFF. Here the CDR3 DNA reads TGTGCCAGCAGTTTCATAGACAGAAACACTGAAGCTTTCTTT.